Presented here are 26 T cell receptor beta chains from one specimen sequenced in a study of patients and donors after allogeneic stem cell transplantation. TCRdb called the RT-PCR reads again in MiXCR, with one record for every CDR3 protein. The sample has roughly 250,000 distinct CDR3 sequences; 12% to 15% are singletons. The sequenced material came from blood, either unsorted or a sorted T cell fraction (not recorded which). The source is a human donor who was either an allogeneic HSCT recipient or a stem cell or donor lymphocyte infusion donor (not recorded which). It is not recorded whose cells these are; they may come from a transplant donor.

This clonotype has a count of ten or more. The chain joins TRBV28 to TRBJ2-6; no definite D call. The V gene's germline CDR1 is MDHEN and CDR2 SYDVKM. This CDR3 contains 15 residues. V shed 5 bases and J shed 0 bases, with 8 bases lying between them. CDR3 coding DNA: TGTGCCAGCAGTGAAATTTACTCTGGGGCCAACGTCCTGACTTTC. This gives the protein CASSEIYSGANVLTF.

This clonotype was seen only a few times. V gene TRBV2 combines with J gene TRBJ1-1; no firm D call. CDR1 and CDR2 (germline): SNHLY, FYNNEI. V was cut by 7 bases and J by 1 base, with 10 bases left in between. The CDR3 extends over 13 amino acids. The CDR3 nucleotides read TGTGCCAGCAATGAGGGCCCGAACACTGAAGCTTTCTTT. As protein: CASNEGPNTEAFF.

This clonotype turned up a few times. The J gene is TRBJ2-5, the V gene TRBV3-1; 8 positions match TRBD1. V lost 4 bases, J lost 2 bases, and 3 bases stayed unmatched. Germline CDR1 and CDR2: LGHDT and YNNKEL (reference sequence). The CDR3 contains 14 residues. The CDR3 coding sequence is TGTGCCAGCAGCCTACAGGGGGTACAAGAGACCCAGTACTTC. This sequence encodes CASSLQGVQETQYF.

The count of this clonotype is one. V is TRBV7-2 and J is TRBJ2-3; D may be TRBD2 (5 bases). Germline values: CDR1 SGHTA, CDR2 FQGNSA. The CDR3 extends over 16 amino acids. The V gene lost 1 base and the J gene lost 1 base, with 12 bases spanning the gap. This CDR3 reads CASSLDSRRGTDTQYF. CDR3 nucleotide sequence: TGTGCCAGCAGCTTAGATAGCAGGCGGGGCACAGATACGCAGTATTTT.

The rearrangement links TRBV10-1 to TRBJ2-5; no firm D call. The ends were cut back, 1 base at V and 4 bases at J, with 10 bases in the middle. The CDR3 consists of 14 residues. Germline V gives CDR1 WNHNN, CDR2 SYGVQD (reference sequence). Here the CDR3 reads CASSECDVLETQYF. In DNA form, the CDR3 reads TGCGCCAGCAGTGAGTGCGACGTCTTAGAGACCCAGTACTTC.

This clonotype was observed a few times. The chain carries TRBV19 and TRBJ1-5; D unclear. Trimming removed 7 bases from V and 7 bases from J, with 17 bases in between. Per germline, CDR1 LNHDA and CDR2 SQIVND (reference sequence). CDR3 size: 14 residues. The CDR3, as DNA: TGTGCCAGTACCGGGAGGGAGGGATGGCAGCCCCAGCATTTT. Translating it yields CASTGREGWQPQHF.

The chain joins TRBV5-6 to TRBJ2-7; D is perhaps TRBD1 (6 bases). CDR1 SGHDT and CDR2 YYEEEE come from the germline V gene. Trimming took off 0 bases at V and 5 bases at J, with 6 bases between the two ends. This CDR3 has 12 residues. The CDR3 region is CASSLAGDEQYF. The CDR3 DNA sequence: TGTGCCAGCAGCTTGGCAGGGGACGAGCAGTACTTC.

This clonotype was found many times. The chain combines TRBV13 with TRBJ2-7; the match to TRBD2 covers 11 bases. Germline values: CDR1 PRHDT, CDR2 FYEKMQ (reference sequence). This CDR3 region has 15 residues. Unmatched junction bases numbered 5, after V lost 3 bases and J lost 4 bases. CDR3 bases: TGTGCCAGCAGCTTTTACGGGACTAGCGGTTACGAGCAGTACTTC. Protein product: CASSFYGTSGYEQYF.

This clonotype was seen a few times. The DNA for the CDR3 is TGTGCCAGCTCACCACGGGGACTAGCGGGGCGCGGCCCCTACAATGAGCAGTTCTTC. Protein product: CASSPRGLAGRGPYNEQFF. The chain has TRBV18 and TRBJ2-1, with TRBD2 matching over 13 bases. This CDR3 has 19 amino acids. The V gene end was trimmed by 1 base and the J gene end by 2 bases; junction bases not matched to a gene: 8. Germline CDR1 and CDR2: KGHSH and LQKENI.

The chain carries TRBV2 and TRBJ2-1, with 10 bases fitting TRBD2. The ends lost 3 bases at V and 15 bases at J; junction bases unmatched: 14. The CDR3 contains 15 residues. CDR1 is SNHLY and CDR2 is FYNNEI in the germline V gene. CDR3 residues: CASSDGSGRAASWFF. CDR3 DNA sequence: TGTGCCAGCAGTGATGGGAGCGGGAGGGCCGCTTCTTGGTTCTTC.

The rearrangement uses TRBV10-3 and TRBJ1-3; TRBD1 might be the D (5 bases). The length of the CDR3 is 13 residues. V lost 8 bases to trimming and J lost 2 bases, with 10 bases between them. The V gene's germline CDR1 is ENHRY and CDR2 SYGVKD. CDR3 protein: CAISRGAGNTIYF. The CDR3 DNA reads as TGTGCCATCTCCCGGGGGGCTGGAAACACCATATATTTT.

In its sample, this clonotype was seen a few times. The chain joins TRBV4-3 to TRBJ2-1; TRBD1 agrees at 10 bases. CDR1 LGHNA and CDR2 YSLEER come from the germline V gene. Trimming removed 3 bases from V and 9 bases from J; junction bases left unmatched: 5. This CDR3 spans 14 amino acids. The chain's CDR3 is CASSQDRGTGEQFF. CDR3 coding DNA: TGCGCCAGCAGCCAGGACAGGGGGACGGGTGAGCAGTTCTTC.

This clonotype occurred many times. The V call is TRBV20-1, the J call TRBJ2-5; D call uncertain. Germline assignment: CDR1 DFQATT and CDR2 SNEGSKA (reference sequence). The V end was cut by 6 bases, the J end by 5 bases, with 13 bases between. This CDR3 has 12 residues. The CDR3, as DNA: TGCAGTGCCGCGGAAGTCGGGGAGACCCAGTACTTC. It codes for CSAAEVGETQYF.

This clonotype came up a few times. The rearrangement joins TRBV14 to TRBJ2-3, with D perhaps matching TRBD1 (5 bases). This CDR3 region has 14 residues. Between the trimmed V and J ends, which lost 8 bases and 2 bases, there was a span of 14 bases. From germline, CDR1 is SGHDN and CDR2 FVKESK. The CDR3 nucleotides read TGTGCCAGCGCGACAGTTCCCTCCACAGATACGCAGTATTTT. Its protein is CASATVPSTDTQYF. Supplemented by reference TRBV14 and TRBJ2-3, the full variable domain reads EAGVTQFPSHSVIEKGQTVTLRCDPISGHDNLYWYRRVMGKEIKFLLHFVKESKQDESGMPNNRFLAERTGGTYSTLKVQPAELEDSGVYFCASATVPSTDTQYFGPGTRLTVL.

The V and J genes are TRBV11-2 and TRBJ2-7; D is unresolved. CDR3 size: 12 residues. With 6 bases removed from V and 3 bases from J, the gap between germline ends came to 9 bases. Germline V gives CDR1 SGHAT, CDR2 FQNNGV. CDR3 protein: CASSRRNYEQYF. In DNA, the CDR3 is TGTGCCAGCAGTCGGCGGAACTACGAGCAGTACTTC.

The J gene is TRBJ1-2, the V gene TRBV5-4, with D unclear. Germline CDR1 SGHNT, CDR2 YYREEE (reference sequence). V shed 1 base and J shed 2 bases, with 9 bases lying between them. The CDR3 consists of 14 residues. CDR3 bases: TGTGCCAGCAGCTTGATGACGGTGAACTATGGCTACACCTTC. Translated, it gives CASSLMTVNYGYTF.

About this clonotype: The germline gene is not matched at one end of the junction; a read error may be the cause. J is TRBJ2-1 and V is TRBV7-7; D is unresolved. Looked up from germline, CDR1 is SSHAT and CDR2 is FNYEAQ (reference sequence). CDR3 length: 14 amino acids. This CDR3 is CASSPHVFYNEQFF. CDR3 DNA sequence: TGTGCTAGCAGCCCCCATGTCTTCTACAATGAGCAGTTCTTC.

The V gene is TRBV3-1, the J gene TRBJ2-3; no definite D call. This CDR3 contains 12 residues. With 2 bases removed from V and 4 bases from J, the gap between germline ends came to 4 bases. Germline values: CDR1 LGHDT, CDR2 YNNKEL (reference sequence). This chain's CDR3 is CASSQRADTQYF. DNA for the CDR3: TGTGCCAGCAGCCAACGGGCAGATACGCAGTATTTT.

The genes are TRBV4-2 and TRBJ2-3; the D is unclear. CDR3 length equals 15 residues. Germline CDR1 is LGHNA and CDR2 is YNFKEQ. V was trimmed by 2 bases and J by 8 bases, leaving 17 bases between them. The CDR3 DNA sequence: TGTGCCAGCAGCCAACCGGGCTCCGAAGCAGGTACGCAGTATTTT. Protein sequence: CASSQPGSEAGTQYF.

This clonotype is medium-sized. V gene TRBV11-1 combines with J gene TRBJ2-1; D not resolved. The CDR3 consists of 13 residues. Per the germline V gene, CDR1 is SGHAT and CDR2 is FQDESV (reference sequence). The V gene lost 1 base and the J gene lost 15 bases, with 16 bases spanning the gap. CDR3: CASSLDPHGLRFF. For the CDR3, the DNA is TGTGCCAGCAGCTTAGATCCCCACGGCCTGAGGTTCTTC.

Here the CDR3 reads CASTTLNEQFF. DNA of the CDR3: TGTGCCAGCACTACGTTGAATGAGCAGTTCTTC. The J gene is TRBJ2-1, the V gene TRBV7-2, with unresolved D. Germline CDR1 reads SGHTA; CDR2 reads FQGNSA. This CDR3 is built from 11 residues. Trimming took 7 bases from V and 7 from J, leaving 8 bases between them.

This clonotype appeared a few times. The J gene is TRBJ1-5, the V gene TRBV7-9; D not certain. The CDR3 spans 15 residues. V shed 2 bases and J shed 7 bases, with 15 bases lying between them. The germline CDR1 and CDR2 sequences are SEHNR and FQNEAQ (reference sequence). The CDR3 DNA reads as TGTGCCAGCAGCTTAAGCCCAGCCGAGGGACAGCCCCAGCATTTT. The encoded protein is CASSLSPAEGQPQHF.

This clonotype was seen at least ten times. The J gene is TRBJ1-2, the V gene TRBV29-1, with D maybe TRBD1 (5 bases). The CDR3 covers 13 residues. Trimming removed 4 bases from V and 4 bases from J, with 13 bases in between. CDR1 and CDR2 (germline): SQVTM, ANQGSEA. The CDR3 protein is CSVATSRGYGYTF. CDR3 DNA sequence: TGCAGCGTTGCCACATCAAGGGGCTATGGCTACACCTTC.

This chain uses TRBV12-3 or TRBV12-4 with TRBJ1-1; D is perhaps TRBD1 (5 bases). This CDR3 is built from 15 residues. The V end was cut by 1 base, the J end by 5 bases, with 14 bases between. CDR3 protein: CASSLVARVGTEAFF. CDR3 bases: TGTGCCAGCAGTTTAGTTGCCAGGGTGGGTACTGAAGCTTTCTTT.

This clonotype was observed many times. The rearrangement uses TRBV7-2 and TRBJ2-7; D remains ambiguous. Per germline, CDR1 SGHTA and CDR2 FQGNSA. Trimming took off 3 bases at V and 5 bases at J, with 8 bases between the two ends. CDR3 size: 12 residues. The CDR3 spells CASSFSQDEQYF. DNA of the CDR3: TGTGCCAGCAGCTTTTCCCAGGACGAGCAGTACTTC.

This clonotype has a handful of counts. The V and J genes are TRBV9 and TRBJ2-1; D not resolved. Trimming pared 3 bases from V and 2 bases from J, leaving 9 bases between. The CDR3 has 14 residues. Germline V gene data show CDR1 as SGDLS and CDR2 as YYNGEE. The CDR3 sequence is CASSAVPTYNEQFF. The CDR3, as DNA: TGTGCCAGCAGCGCTGTCCCCACCTACAATGAGCAGTTCTTC. Combining the CDR3 with reference TRBV9 and TRBJ2-1 gives the whole variable domain DSGVTQTPKHLITATGQRVTLRCSPRSGDLSVYWYQQSLDQGLQFLIQYYNGEERAKGNILERFSAQQFPDLHSELNLSSLELGDSALYFCASSAVPTYNEQFFGPGTRLTVL.